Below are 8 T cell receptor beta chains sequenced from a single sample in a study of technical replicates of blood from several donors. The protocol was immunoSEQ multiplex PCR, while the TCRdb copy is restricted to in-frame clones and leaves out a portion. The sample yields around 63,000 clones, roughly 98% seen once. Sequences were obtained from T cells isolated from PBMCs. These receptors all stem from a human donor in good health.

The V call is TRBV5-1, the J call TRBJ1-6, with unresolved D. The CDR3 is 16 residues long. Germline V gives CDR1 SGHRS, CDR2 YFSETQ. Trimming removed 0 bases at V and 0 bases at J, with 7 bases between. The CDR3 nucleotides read TGCGCCAGCAGCTTGGGAGAGAGCTCCTATAATTCACCCCTCCACTTT. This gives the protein CASSLGESSYNSPLHF.

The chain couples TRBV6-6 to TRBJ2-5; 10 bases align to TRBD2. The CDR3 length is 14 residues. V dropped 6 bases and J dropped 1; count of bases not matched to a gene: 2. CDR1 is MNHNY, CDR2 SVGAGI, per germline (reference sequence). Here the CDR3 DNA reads TGTGCCAGCAGACTAGCGGGGATCCAAGAGACCCAGTACTTC. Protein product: CASRLAGIQETQYF.

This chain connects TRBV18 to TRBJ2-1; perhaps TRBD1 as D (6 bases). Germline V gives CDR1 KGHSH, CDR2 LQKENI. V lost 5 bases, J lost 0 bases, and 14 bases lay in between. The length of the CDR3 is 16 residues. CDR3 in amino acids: CASSSYTGSSYNEQFF. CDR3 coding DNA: TGTGCCAGCTCATCGTATACAGGGAGCTCCTACAATGAGCAGTTCTTC.

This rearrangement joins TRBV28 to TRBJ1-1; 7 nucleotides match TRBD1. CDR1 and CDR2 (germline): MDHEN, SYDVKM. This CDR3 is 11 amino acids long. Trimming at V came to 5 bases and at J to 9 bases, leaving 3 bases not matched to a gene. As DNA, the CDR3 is TGTGCCAGCAGTCCGACAGGGAAAGCTTTCTTT. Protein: CASSPTGKAFF.

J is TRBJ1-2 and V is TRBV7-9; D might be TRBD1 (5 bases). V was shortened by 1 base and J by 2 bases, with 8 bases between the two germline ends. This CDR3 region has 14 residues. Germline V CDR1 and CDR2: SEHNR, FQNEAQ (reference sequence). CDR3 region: CASSLETGNYGYTF. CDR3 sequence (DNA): TGTGCCAGCAGCTTAGAAACAGGAAACTATGGCTACACCTTC.

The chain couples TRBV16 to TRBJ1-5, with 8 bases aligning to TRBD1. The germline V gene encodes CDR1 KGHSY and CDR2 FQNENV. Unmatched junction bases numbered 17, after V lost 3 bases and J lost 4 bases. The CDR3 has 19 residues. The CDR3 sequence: CASSHFGPTGDPENQPQHF. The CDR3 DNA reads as TGTGCCAGCAGCCATTTCGGGCCGACAGGGGACCCTGAAAATCAGCCCCAGCATTTT.

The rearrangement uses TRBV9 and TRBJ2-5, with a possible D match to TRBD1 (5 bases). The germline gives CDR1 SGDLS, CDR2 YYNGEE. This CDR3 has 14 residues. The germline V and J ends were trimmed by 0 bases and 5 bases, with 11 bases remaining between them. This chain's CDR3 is CASSVAGFHETQYF. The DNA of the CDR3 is TGTGCCAGCAGCGTAGCAGGGTTCCATGAGACCCAGTACTTC. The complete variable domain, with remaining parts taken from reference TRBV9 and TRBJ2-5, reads DSGVTQTPKHLITATGQRVTLRCSPRSGDLSVYWYQQSLDQGLQFLIQYYNGEERAKGNILERFSAQQFPDLHSELNLSSLELGDSALYFCASSVAGFHETQYFGPGTRLLVL.

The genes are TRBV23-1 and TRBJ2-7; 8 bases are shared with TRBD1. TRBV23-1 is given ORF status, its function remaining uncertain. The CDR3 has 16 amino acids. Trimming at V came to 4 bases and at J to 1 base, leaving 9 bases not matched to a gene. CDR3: CASSPDRGEESYEQYF. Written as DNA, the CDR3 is TGCGCCAGCAGTCCTGACAGGGGCGAGGAATCCTACGAGCAGTACTTC.